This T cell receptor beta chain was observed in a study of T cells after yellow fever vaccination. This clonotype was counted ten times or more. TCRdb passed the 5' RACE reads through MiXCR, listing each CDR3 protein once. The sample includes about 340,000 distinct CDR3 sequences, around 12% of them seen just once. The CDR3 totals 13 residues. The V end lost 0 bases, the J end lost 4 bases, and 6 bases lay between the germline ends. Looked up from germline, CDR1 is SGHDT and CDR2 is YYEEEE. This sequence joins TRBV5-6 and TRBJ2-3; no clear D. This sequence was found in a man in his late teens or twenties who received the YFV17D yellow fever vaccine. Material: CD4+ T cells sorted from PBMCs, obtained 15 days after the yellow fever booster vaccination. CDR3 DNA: TGTGCCAGCAGCTTGGCCAATTCAGATACGCAGTATTTT. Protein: CASSLANSDTQYF.